This TCR beta chain is drawn from a study of shared clonotypes between healthy human individuals. The naive CD8 fraction comprised CD45RO-negative cells positively selected for CCR7 and excluded terminally differentiated effector memory CD45RA+ cells. The method was immunoSEQ multiplex PCR; TCRdb's version includes in-frame clones alone and lacks a portion of them. The table records about 870,000 clones, over 90% of them present only once. Sequencing used naive CD8+ T cells sorted from blood. This sequence originates from a man aged 25-45 years in good health.

CDR3 region: CASSLYRVGTEAFF. In nucleotides, the CDR3 is TGTGCCAGCAGTCTATACAGGGTAGGGACTGAAGCTTTCTTT. The V call is TRBV7-9, the J call TRBJ1-1, with a possible D match to TRBD1 (6 bases). CDR1 is SEHNR, CDR2 FQNEAQ, per germline (reference sequence). The CDR3 loop spans 14 amino acids. Trimming cost V 6 bases and J 5 bases, with 16 bases left between them.